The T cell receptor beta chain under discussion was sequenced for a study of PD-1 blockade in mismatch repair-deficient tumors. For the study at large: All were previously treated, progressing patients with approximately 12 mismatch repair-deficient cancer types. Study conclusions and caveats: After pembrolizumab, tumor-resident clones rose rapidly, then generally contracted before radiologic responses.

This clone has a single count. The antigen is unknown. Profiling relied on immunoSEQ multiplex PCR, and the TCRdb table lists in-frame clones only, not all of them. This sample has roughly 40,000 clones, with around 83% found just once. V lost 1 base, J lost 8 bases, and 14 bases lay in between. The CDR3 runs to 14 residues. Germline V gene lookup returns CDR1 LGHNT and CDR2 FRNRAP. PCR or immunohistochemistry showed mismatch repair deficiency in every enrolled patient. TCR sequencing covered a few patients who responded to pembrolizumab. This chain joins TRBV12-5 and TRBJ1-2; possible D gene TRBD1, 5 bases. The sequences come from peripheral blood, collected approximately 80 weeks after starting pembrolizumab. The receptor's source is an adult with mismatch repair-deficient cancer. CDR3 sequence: CASGLATVAGGYTF. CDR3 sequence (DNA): TGTGCTAGTGGTTTGGCGACAGTGGCTGGCGGCTACACCTTC.